What follows describes a single TCR beta chain. This sample was taken from a study of early T cells in non-severe SARS-CoV-2 infection. A single record per CDR3 protein comes from TCRdb applying MiXCR to the 5' RACE reads. The sample shows some 30,000 distinct CDR3 sequences, approximately 4.4% of them seen only once. This CDR3 has 16 amino acids. Germline lookup yields CDR1 SGHRS and CDR2 YFSETQ. V gave up 4 bases and J gave up 0 bases, with 16 bases separating them. Sequencing input: whole blood. The sequence came from an adult who was a healthcare worker with PCR-confirmed SARS-CoV-2 infection or an uninfected control (not recorded which). This chain joins TRBV5-1 and TRBJ1-1; D possibly corresponds to TRBD1 (6 bases). The CDR3 sequence is CASSEYTGPMNTEAFF. The CDR3 DNA reads TGCGCCAGCAGCGAATATACAGGGCCGATGAACACTGAAGCTTTCTTT.